This is a list of T cell receptor beta chains from one sample in a study of blood T cell repertoires in COVID-19. TCRdb's copy holds only in-frame clones and misses some; the assay was immunoSEQ multiplex PCR. The repertoire holds about 80,000 clones, with 83% as singletons. Sequencing was carried out using peripheral blood. The receptor set was obtained from a man older than 75 with active or convalescent COVID-19. Each CDR3 is given with its conserved first and last residue. D genes are given only for firm matches.

d_call j_call v_call cdr3_aa
- TRBJ1-4 TRBV7-9 CASSLWGQDEKLFF
- TRBJ2-7 TRBV19 CASSMDIPYEQYF
- TRBJ1-3 TRBV3-1/TRBV3-2 CASSQVPEGNTIYF
TRBD1 TRBJ1-3 TRBV2 CASSRDRGGGNTIYF
- TRBJ2-7 TRBV21-1 CASSKDGGTTYEQYF
- TRBJ1-4 TRBV3-1/TRBV3-2 CASSQAVMGATNEKLFF
TRBD2 TRBJ2-1 TRBV19 CASSKTSGRINEQFF
- TRBJ1-1 TRBV5-8 CASSSWWAGTEAFF
- TRBJ1-4 TRBV6-1 CASSESQGRGFEKLFF
- TRBJ2-2 TRBV9 CASSVAPGELFF
TRBD1 TRBJ2-5 TRBV20-1 CSASGGHGDRNRETQYF
TRBD1 TRBJ1-1 TRBV2 CASSERTGNTEAFF
- TRBJ1-5 TRBV27 CASSFALGWAQHF
TRBD2 TRBJ2-1 TRBV7-2 CASTVTSRSEQFF
- TRBJ2-1 TRBV11-2 CASSLDYTSRNEQFF
- TRBJ2-7 TRBV18 CASSPRRGPSSYEQYF
- TRBJ2-6 TRBV6-1 CASSARGSESGANVLTF
TRBD2 TRBJ2-7 TRBV10-2 CASSESGAAGGARQYF
- TRBJ1-5 TRBV2 CASSESGLVQPQHF
- TRBJ1-1 TRBV19 CASSIQGFTEAFF
TRBD1 TRBJ2-3 TRBV6-5 CASGRQGRDTQYF
- TRBJ2-5 TRBV5-1 CASSLDEGRETQYF
- TRBJ1-6 TRBV30 CAWSVQGVNSPLHF
TRBD1 TRBJ2-2 TRBV27 CASSLLRQGSGELFF
TRBD1 TRBJ2-7 TRBV5-1 CASSHTGGRGDEQYF
- TRBJ2-5 TRBV7-9 CASRAIAPETQYF
TRBD1 TRBJ1-1 TRBV5-8 CASSSGDRGLTEAFF
TRBD1 TRBJ2-5 TRBV6-5 CASSYRDRGWETQYF
- TRBJ2-7 TRBV19 CASSIDQQGRRVQYF
- TRBJ1-1 TRBV28 CASSFRDTEAFF
- TRBJ1-5 TRBV18 CASSRLRNQPQHF
TRBD2 TRBJ2-3 TRBV27 CASSFTGLGSSQYF
TRBD2 TRBJ2-7 TRBV10-1 CASLTSGGASSYEQYF
- TRBJ1-1 TRBV29-1 CSVGDGGRVNTEAFF
TRBD2 TRBJ2-2 TRBV3-1/TRBV3-2 CASSPTIAGGTNTGELFF
- TRBJ2-3 TRBV7-9 CASSFGLPSTDTQYF
- TRBJ1-6 TRBV3-1/TRBV3-2 CASRPDMWNSPLHF
- TRBJ2-7 TRBV6-2/TRBV6-3 CASSYRGPSVVISYEQYF
- TRBJ1-5 TRBV2 CASSGVSGAQPQHF
- TRBJ2-5 TRBV28 CASSFSQGIRQETQYF
TRBD1 TRBJ1-3 TRBV11-2 CASSRSRGQSGNTIYF
- TRBJ2-7 TRBV28 CASSFQNSYEQYF
TRBD2 TRBJ2-1 TRBV30 CASTSGTYNEQFF
TRBD1 TRBJ2-5 TRBV7-8 CASSGQGWRETQYF
- TRBJ1-1 TRBV29-1 CSVLTGMNTEAFF
TRBD2 TRBJ2-5 TRBV5-1 CASSLLTSPQETQYF
- TRBJ2-2 TRBV19 CASSTRFRPRENTGELFF
TRBD1 TRBJ2-2 TRBV3-1/TRBV3-2 CASSQMTGVTGELFF
TRBD2 TRBJ2-1 TRBV28 CASSFPAGGTDEQFF
TRBD2 TRBJ2-5 TRBV5-8 CASSLELAGYQETQYF